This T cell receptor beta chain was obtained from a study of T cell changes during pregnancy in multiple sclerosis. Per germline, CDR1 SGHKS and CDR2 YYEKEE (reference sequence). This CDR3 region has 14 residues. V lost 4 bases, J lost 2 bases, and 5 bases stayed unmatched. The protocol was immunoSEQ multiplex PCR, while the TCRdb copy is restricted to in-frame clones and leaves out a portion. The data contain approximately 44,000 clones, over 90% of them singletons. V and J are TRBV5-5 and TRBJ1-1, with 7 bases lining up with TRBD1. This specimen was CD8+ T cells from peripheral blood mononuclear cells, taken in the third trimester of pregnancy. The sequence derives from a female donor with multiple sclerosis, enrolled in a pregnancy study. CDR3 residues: CASSLDRRNTEAFF. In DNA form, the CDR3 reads TGTGCCAGCAGCCTGGACAGGCGAAACACTGAAGCTTTCTTT.